Listed here is a single T cell receptor (beta chain). This specimen comes from a study of PD-1 and CTLA-4 blockade in melanoma. Using immunoSEQ multiplex PCR, the repertoire was profiled, and TCRdb retains in-frame clones only, with some absent. The sample has about 21,000 clones; approximately 90% are singletons. The CDR3 is 15 amino acids. Trimming removed 6 bases from V and 1 base from J, with 15 bases in between. In germline, CDR1 is MNHNY, CDR2 SVGAGI (reference sequence). This chain connects TRBV6-6 to TRBJ1-1; D is perhaps TRBD1 (5 bases). This receptor was obtained from a human donor with melanoma. Here the sequenced sample was CD8+ T cells from peripheral blood, taken before anti-PD-1 treatment. The CDR3 sequence is CASSQTVTGNTEAFF. The CDR3 DNA reads TGTGCCAGCAGCCAGACCGTAACAGGGAACACTGAAGCTTTCTTT.